This T cell receptor beta chain was found in a study of siplizumab effects on memory and regulatory T cells. Regarding the study as a whole: Poor capture below about 10^-5 frequency left most alloreactive clones unmapped to unstimulated subsets. For mappable alloreactive CD4+ clones, the mean Treg-derived fraction was nearly 70% with siplizumab and roughly 26% in controls. Apparently more diverse than memory cells, naive T cells also seemed major alloresponse contributors.

A word on this clone: The antigen is unknown.

Per sample, 95,000 to 100,000 TCR templates were assayed. Measured with immunoSEQ multiplex PCR; TCRdb has only the in-frame clones, and not every one. The sample yields approximately 94,000 clones, 94% seen once. The CDR3 sequence is 16 residues long. The germline V gene encodes CDR1 SNHLY and CDR2 FYNNEI. The junction had 11 bases not matched to a gene; V was cut back by 5 bases and J by 7 bases. The chain uses TRBV2 and TRBJ1-6; 7 nucleotides agree with TRBD1. The sample was non-Treg CD4+ T cells sorted from blood. This TCR derives from a human donor in good health. CDR3 sequence (DNA): TGTGCCAGCAGTTTCTCATCCGGGACAGTAAATTCACCCCTCCACTTT. This translates into CASSFSSGTVNSPLHF.